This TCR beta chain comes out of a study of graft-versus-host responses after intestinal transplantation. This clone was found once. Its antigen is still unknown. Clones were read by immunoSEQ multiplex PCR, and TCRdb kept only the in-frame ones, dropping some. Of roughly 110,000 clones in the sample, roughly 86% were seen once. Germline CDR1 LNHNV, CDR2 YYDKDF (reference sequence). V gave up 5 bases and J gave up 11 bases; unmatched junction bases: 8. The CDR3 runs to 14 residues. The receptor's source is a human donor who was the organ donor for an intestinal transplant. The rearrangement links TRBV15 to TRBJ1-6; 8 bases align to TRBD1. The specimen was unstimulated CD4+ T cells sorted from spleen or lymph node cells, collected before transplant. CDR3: CATSGRQGRAPLHF. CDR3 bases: TGTGCCACCAGCGGTAGACAGGGGCGCGCACCCCTCCACTTT.